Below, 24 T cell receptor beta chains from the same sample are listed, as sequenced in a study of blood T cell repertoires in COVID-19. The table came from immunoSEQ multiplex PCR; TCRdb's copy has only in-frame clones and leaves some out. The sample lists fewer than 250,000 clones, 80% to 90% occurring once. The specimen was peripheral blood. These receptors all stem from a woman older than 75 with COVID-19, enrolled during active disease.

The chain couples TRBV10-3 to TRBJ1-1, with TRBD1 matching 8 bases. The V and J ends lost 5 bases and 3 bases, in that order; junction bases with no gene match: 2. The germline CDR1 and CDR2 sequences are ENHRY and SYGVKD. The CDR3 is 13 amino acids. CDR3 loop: CAISMTGDTEAFF. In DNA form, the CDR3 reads TGTGCCATCAGTATGACAGGGGACACTGAAGCTTTCTTT.

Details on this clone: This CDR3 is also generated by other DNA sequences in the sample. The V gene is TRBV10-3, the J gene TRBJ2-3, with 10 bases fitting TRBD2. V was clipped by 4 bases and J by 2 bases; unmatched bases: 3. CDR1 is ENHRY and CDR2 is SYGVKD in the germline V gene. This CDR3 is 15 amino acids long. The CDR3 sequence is CAISGSGGSTDTQYF. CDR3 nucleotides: TGTGCCATCAGTGGTAGCGGGGGGTCCACAGATACGCAGTATTTT.

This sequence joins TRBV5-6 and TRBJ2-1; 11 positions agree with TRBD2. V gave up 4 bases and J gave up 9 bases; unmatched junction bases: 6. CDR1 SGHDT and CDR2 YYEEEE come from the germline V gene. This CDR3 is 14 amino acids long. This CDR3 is CASSRPGLAAEQFF. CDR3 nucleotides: TGTGCCAGCAGCCGACCGGGACTAGCGGCTGAGCAGTTCTTC.

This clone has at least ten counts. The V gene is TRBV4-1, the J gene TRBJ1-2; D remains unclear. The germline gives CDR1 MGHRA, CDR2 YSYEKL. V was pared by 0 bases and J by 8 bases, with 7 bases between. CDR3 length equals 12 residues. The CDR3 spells CASSQDSEGYTF. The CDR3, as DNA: TGCGCCAGCAGCCAAGATTCAGAAGGCTACACCTTC.

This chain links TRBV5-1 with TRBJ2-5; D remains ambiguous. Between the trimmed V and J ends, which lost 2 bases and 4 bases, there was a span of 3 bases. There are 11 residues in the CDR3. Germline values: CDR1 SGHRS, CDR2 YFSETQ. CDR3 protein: CASSFGETQYF. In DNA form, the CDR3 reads TGCGCCAGCAGCTTCGGAGAGACCCAGTACTTC.

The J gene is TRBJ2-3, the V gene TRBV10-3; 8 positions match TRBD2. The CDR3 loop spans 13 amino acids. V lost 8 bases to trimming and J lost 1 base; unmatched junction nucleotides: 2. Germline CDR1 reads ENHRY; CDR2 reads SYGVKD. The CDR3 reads CAIAGGGTDTQYF. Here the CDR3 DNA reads TGTGCCATCGCGGGAGGAGGCACAGATACGCAGTATTTT.

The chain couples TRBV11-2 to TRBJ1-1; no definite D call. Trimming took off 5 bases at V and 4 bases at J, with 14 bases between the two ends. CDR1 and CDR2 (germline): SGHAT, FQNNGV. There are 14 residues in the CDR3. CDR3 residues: CASSLLEGSTEAFF. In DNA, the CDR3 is TGTGCCAGCAGCCTTCTCGAGGGAAGCACTGAAGCTTTCTTT.

CDR3: CASSLGLALSGELFF. The DNA for the CDR3 is TGTGCCAGCAGCTTGGGACTAGCTTTGTCCGGGGAGCTGTTTTTT. The chain recombines TRBV7-9 with TRBJ2-2; 9 nucleotides match TRBD2. V lost 3 bases, J lost 6 bases, and 5 bases stayed unmatched. This CDR3 spans 15 amino acids. Per the germline V gene, CDR1 is SEHNR and CDR2 is FQNEAQ (reference sequence).

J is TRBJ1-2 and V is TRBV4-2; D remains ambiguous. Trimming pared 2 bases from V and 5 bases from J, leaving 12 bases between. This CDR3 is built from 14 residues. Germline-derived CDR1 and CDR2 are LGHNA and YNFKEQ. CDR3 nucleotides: TGTGCCAGCAGCCAACCAGCGATCCCGTATGGCTACACCTTC. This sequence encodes CASSQPAIPYGYTF.

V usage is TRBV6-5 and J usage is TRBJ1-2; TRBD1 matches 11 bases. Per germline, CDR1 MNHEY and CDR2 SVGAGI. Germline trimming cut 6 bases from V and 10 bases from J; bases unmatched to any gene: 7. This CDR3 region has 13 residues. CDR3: CASSYGTGGNYTF. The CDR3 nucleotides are TGTGCCAGCAGCTACGGGACAGGGGGAAACTACACCTTC.

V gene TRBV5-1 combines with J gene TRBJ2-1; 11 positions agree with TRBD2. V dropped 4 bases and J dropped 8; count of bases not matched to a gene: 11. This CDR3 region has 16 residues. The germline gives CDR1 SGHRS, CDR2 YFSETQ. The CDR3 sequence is CASSLPTSGGGDEQFF. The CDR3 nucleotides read TGCGCCAGCAGCCTCCCAACTAGCGGGGGCGGCGATGAGCAGTTCTTC.

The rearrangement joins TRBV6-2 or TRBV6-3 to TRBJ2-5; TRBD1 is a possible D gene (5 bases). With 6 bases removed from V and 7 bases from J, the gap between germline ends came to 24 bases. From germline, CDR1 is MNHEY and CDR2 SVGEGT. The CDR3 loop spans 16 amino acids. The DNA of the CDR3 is TGTGCCAGCAGCGCAGAAGGGGCGAATTGGCCCGGGACCCAGTACTTC. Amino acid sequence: CASSAEGANWPGTQYF.

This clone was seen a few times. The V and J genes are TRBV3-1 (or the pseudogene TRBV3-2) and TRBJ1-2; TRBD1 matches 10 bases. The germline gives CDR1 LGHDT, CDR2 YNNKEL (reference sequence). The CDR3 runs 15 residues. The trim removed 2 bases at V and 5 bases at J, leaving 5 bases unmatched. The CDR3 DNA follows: TGTGCCAGCAGCCAAACCCGGACAGGGGGGTATGGCTACACCTTC. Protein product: CASSQTRTGGYGYTF.

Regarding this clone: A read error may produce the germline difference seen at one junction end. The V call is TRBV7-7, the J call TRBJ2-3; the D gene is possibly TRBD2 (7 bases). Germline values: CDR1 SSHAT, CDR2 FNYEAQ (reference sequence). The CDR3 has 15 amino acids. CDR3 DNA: TGTGCTAGCAGCCCTCTGGGGGGCGGGGGAGATACGCAGTATTTT. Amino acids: CASSPLGGGGDTQYF.

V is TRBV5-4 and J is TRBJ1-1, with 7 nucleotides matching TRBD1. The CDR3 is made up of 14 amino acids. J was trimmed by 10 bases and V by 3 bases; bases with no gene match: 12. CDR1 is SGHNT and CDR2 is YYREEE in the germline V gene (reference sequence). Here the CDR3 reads CASSSEAGGGRAFF. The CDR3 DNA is TGTGCCAGCAGCTCTGAGGCAGGGGGTGGTCGAGCTTTCTTT.

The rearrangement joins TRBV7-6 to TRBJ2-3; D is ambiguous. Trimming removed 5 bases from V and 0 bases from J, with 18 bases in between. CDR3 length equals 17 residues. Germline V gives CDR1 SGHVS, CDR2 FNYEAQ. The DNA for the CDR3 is TGTGCCAGCAGCCCCCTTCCCGCTGCGGCTAGCACAGATACGCAGTATTTT. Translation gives CASSPLPAAASTDTQYF.

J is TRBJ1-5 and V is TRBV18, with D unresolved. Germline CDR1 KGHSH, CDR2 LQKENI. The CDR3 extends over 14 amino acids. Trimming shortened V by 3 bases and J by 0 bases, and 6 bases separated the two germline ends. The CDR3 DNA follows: TGTGCCAGCTCACCTCAGGATAGCAATCAGCCCCAGCATTTT. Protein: CASSPQDSNQPQHF. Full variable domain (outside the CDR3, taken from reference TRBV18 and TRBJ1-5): NAGVMQNPRHLVRRRGQEARLRCSPMKGHSHVYWYRQLPEEGLKFMVYLQKENIIDESGMPKERFSAEFPKEGPSILRIQQVVRGDSAAYFCASSPQDSNQPQHFGDGTRLSIL.

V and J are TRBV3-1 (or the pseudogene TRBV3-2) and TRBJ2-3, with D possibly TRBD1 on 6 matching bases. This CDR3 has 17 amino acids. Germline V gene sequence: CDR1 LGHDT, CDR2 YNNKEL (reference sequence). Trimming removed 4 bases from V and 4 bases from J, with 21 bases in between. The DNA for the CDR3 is TGTGCCAGCAGCCGCGAGTGGAGCGAGAAGGGGGCAGATACGCAGTATTTT. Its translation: CASSREWSEKGADTQYF.

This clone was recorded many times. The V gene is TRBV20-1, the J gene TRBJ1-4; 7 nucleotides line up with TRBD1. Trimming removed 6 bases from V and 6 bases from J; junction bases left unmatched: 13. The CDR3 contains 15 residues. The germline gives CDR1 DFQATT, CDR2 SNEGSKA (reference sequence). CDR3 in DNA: TGCAGTGCCAGTCCGGGACAGCAGCGGGATGAAAAACTGTTTTTT. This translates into CSASPGQQRDEKLFF.

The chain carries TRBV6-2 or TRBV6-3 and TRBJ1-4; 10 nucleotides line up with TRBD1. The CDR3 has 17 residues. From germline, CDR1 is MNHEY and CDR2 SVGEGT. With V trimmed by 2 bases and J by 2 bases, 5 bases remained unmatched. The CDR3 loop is CASSYRDRGWTNEKLFF. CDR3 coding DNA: TGTGCCAGCAGTTACCGGGACAGGGGATGGACTAATGAAAAACTGTTTTTT.

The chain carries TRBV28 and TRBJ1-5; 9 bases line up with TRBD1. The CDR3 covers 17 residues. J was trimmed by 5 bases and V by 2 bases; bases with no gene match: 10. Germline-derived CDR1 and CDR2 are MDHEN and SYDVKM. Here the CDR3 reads CASSLRGTGGRYQPQHF. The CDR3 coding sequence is TGTGCCAGCAGTTTAAGGGGAACAGGGGGCAGGTATCAGCCCCAGCATTTT. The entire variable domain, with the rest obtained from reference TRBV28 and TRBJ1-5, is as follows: DVKVTQSSRYLVKRTGEKVFLECVQDMDHENMFWYRQDPGLGLRLIYFSYDVKMKEKGDIPEGYSVSREKKERFSLILESASTNQTSMYLCASSLRGTGGRYQPQHFGDGTRLSIL.

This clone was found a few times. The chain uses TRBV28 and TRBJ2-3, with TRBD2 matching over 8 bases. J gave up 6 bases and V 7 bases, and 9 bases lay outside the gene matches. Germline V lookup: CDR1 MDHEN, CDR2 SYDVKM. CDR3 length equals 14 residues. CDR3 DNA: TGTGCCAGCACCTCCGGGGGGGCAGGGGATACGCAGTATTTT. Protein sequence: CASTSGGAGDTQYF.

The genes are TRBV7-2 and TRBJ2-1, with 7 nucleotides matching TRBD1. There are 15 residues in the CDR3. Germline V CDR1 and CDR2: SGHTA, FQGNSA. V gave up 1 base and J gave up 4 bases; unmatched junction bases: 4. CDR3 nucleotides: TGTGCCAGCAGCTTAGATAGGGGGCTTTACAATGAGCAGTTCTTC. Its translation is CASSLDRGLYNEQFF.

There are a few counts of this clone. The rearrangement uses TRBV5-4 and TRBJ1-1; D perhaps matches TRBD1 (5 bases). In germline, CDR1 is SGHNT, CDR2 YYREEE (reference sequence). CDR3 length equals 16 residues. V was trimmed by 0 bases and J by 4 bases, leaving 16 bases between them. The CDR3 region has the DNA TGTGCCAGCAGCTTGGGGGGCGGGAGGGTTGGCACTGAAGCTTTCTTT. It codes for CASSLGGGRVGTEAFF. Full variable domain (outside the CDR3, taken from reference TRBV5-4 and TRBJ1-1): ETGVTQSPTHLIKTRGQQVTLRCSSQSGHNTVSWYQQALGQGPQFIFQYYREEENGRGNFPPRFSGLQFPNYSSELNVNALELDDSALYLCASSLGGGRVGTEAFFGQGTRLTVV.